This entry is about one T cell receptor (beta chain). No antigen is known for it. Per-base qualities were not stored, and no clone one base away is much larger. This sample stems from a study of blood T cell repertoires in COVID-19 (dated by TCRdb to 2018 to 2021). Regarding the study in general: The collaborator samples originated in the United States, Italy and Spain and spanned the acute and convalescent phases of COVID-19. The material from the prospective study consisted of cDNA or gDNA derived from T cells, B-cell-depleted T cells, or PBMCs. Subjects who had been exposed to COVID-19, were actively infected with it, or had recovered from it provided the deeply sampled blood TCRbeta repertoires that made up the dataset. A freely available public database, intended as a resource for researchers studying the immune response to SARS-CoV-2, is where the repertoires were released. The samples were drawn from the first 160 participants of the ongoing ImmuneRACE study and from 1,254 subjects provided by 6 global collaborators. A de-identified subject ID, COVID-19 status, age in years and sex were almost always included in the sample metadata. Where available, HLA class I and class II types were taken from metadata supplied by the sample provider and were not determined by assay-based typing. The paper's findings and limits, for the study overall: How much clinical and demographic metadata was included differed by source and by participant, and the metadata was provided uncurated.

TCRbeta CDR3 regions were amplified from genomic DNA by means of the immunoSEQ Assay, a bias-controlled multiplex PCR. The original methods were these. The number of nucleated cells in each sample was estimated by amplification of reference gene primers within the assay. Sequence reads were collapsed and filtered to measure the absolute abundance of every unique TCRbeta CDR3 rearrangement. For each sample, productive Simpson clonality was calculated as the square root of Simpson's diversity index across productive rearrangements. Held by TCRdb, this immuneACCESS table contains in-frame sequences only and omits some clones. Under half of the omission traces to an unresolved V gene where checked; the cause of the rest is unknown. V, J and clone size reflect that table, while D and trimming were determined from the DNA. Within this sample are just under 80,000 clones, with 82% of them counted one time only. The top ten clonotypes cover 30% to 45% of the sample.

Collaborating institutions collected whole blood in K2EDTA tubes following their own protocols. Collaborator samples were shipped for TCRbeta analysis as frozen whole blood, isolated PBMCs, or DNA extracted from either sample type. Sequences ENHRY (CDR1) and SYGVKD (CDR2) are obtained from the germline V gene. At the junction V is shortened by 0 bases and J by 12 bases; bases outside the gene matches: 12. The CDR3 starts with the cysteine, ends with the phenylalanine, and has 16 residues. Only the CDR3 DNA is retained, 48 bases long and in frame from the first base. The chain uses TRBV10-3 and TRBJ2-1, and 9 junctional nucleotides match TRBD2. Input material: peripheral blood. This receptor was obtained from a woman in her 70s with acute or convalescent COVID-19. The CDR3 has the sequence CAISESLAGGPKGQFF. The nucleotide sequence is TGTGCCATCAGTGAGTCGCTGGCGGGAGGGCCTAAGGGGCAGTTCTTC.